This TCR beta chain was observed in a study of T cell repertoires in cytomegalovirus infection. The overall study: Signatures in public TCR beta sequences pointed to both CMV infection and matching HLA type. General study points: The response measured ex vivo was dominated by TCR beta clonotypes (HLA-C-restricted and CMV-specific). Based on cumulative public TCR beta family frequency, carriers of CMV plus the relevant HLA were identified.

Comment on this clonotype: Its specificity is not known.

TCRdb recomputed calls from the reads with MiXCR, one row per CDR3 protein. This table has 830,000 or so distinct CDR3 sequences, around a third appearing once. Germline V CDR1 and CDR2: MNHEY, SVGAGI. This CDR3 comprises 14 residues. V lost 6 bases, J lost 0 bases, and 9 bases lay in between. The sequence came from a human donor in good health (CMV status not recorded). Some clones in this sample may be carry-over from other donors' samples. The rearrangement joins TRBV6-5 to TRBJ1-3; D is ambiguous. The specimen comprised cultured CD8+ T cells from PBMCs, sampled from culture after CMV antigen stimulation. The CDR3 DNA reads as TGTGCCAGCAGCCCCGGTGCCTCTGGAAACACCATATATTTT. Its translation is CASSPGASGNTIYF.